This TCR beta chain comes out of a study of CXCR3-negative and CXCR3-positive naive CD8 T cells (dated 2019 in TCRdb). Regarding the research as a whole: In total, 130 million to 150 million TRB reads were obtained, or roughly 1.5 +/- 0.3 million reads per library. Data from ten or so donors, pooled across two independent experiments, went into the diversity and physicochemical repertoire analyses. For the TRBV-TRBJ cluster analysis, the naive subsets came from 5 donors, while the memory cells came from 3 donors.

Summary of the overall study and its limitations: TRB CDR3s from CXCR3-positive naive cells showed higher hydrophobicity (lower Kidera factor 4), lower energy, and higher strength and volume indices than CXCR3-negative naive cells. Because surface CD5, which has been linked to self-reactivity in mice, was comparable between naive subsets, TCR interaction strength was also inferred from TRB CDR3 physicochemical properties. Both naive subsets had comparably high repertoire diversity, while memory CD8+ T cells had much lower repertoire diversity. Similar TRBV-TRBJ usage was shown by naive CXCR3-negative and CXCR3-positive cells from the same donor, whereas distinct patterns were shown by memory cells. Freshly isolated PBMCs were used for most assays because CXCR3 expression partially decreased after cryopreservation.

As regards this clonotype: Its target antigen remains unknown.

For every CD8+ T cell subset, fewer than 350,000 cells were flow-sorted straight into RLT lysis buffer, and each subset was sorted in triplicate. Naive CD8+ T cells were defined stringently as CD45RO-CCR7+CD27+CD95- to exclude memory contaminants. Standard density gradient centrifugation was used to isolate peripheral blood mononuclear cells from buffy coats. A FACSAria III was used to flow-sort naive CD8+ T cells into CXCR3-negative and CXCR3-positive populations. An RNeasy Mini Kit was used to extract total RNA from the sorted cells. Sequencing was performed on a NextSeq 550. The Human TCR Profiling Kit (MiLaboratory) was used to prepare UMI-labeled 5' RACE TRB cDNA libraries. cDNA synthesis used the entire amount of extracted RNA, and PCR amplification then used the entire amount of cDNA produced. Libraries were prepared in parallel using an identical number of PCR cycles. The authors processed their data as follows. With a minimum of two reads required per UMI, MIGEC and MiXCR pulled out about 50,000 +/- 10,000 unique UMI-labeled TRB cDNA molecules from each library. On average, roughly 40,000 +/- 10,000 functional in-frame TRB CDR3 nucleotide clonotypes lacking stop codons were found per library. After downsampling to 5000 UMI-labeled TRB molecules per sample, diversity metrics such as normalized Shannon-Wiener and Chao1 were calculated in VDJtools. VDJtools was used to calculate clonotype-size-weighted physicochemical properties of the central five CDR3 residues, namely interaction energy, strength, volume and Kidera factor 4. TCRdb reprocessed the sequencing reads and holds a single record per CDR3 protein sequence, with no DNA. TCRdb's processing, not the authors' own work, is the source of the V and J calls. This sample's records show more than 40,000 distinct CDR3 sequences. About 1.4% of the sample lies in the top ten.

The sequencing input was naive CXCR3- CD8+ T cells from blood. The cell subset or site label here, explained by the study, means: CD45RO-CCR7+CD27+CD95- naive CD8+ T cells lacking CXCR3 (TNR3-). This clonotype was obtained from a human donor in good health. Some clones in this sample may be carry-over from other donors' samples.

Here the CDR3 is given as CASTLGPTNEQFF. The rearrangement combines TRBV6-5 with TRBJ2-1. Sequences MNHEY (CDR1) and SVGAGI (CDR2) are obtained from the germline V gene. The CDR3 sequence holds 13 residues, the cysteine and phenylalanine included. There is no recorded DNA.